This T cell receptor beta chain is drawn from a study of T-cell reconstitution after alpha-beta-depleted transplantation in children. Study findings and constraints: About two months after transplant, alpha-beta T cells reportedly came from several hundred expanded graft clones. Newly generated T cells supplied most T-cell counts and diversity one year post-transplant.

For TCRbeta, the library was prepared with unique molecular identifiers. Each CDR3 protein gets one entry after TCRdb re-called the PCR reads with MiXCR. The repertoire includes about 580,000 distinct CDR3 sequences, roughly 23% of them detected once, and approximately 14% sits in the top ten. This clonotype has at least ten counts. Its antigen is not identified. Here the sequenced sample was PBMCs, mostly from graft donor cells, taken 360 days after TCRalphabeta/CD19-depleted stem cell transplant. The sequence derives from a boy in the first two years of life who had a stem cell transplant for acute myeloid leukemia, so the T cells may come from the graft donor.

The CDR3 DNA reads as TGTGCCAGCAGCTTACTAGCTGAAAACATTCAGTACTTC. Amino acids: CASSLLAENIQYF. V usage is TRBV7-9 and J usage is TRBJ2-4, with D tentatively TRBD2 (5 bases). Trimming cost V 2 bases and J 5 bases, with 7 bases left between them. This CDR3 has 13 residues. Germline assignment: CDR1 SEHNR and CDR2 FQNEAQ (reference sequence).